This T cell receptor beta chain was sequenced during a study of T cell changes during pregnancy in multiple sclerosis. CDR1 and CDR2 from the germline V gene are LNHDA and SQIVND (reference sequence). The CDR3 contains 18 residues. Trimming took 4 bases from V and 0 from J; bases not matched to a gene: 14. Assay: immunoSEQ multiplex PCR; the TCRdb copy retains only in-frame clones and omits some. The sample records 50,000 to 65,000 clones, 80% to 95% being singletons. This sequence originates from a female donor with multiple sclerosis, enrolled in a pregnancy study. This specimen was peripheral blood, taken in the first trimester of pregnancy. This chain connects TRBV19 to TRBJ1-1, with TRBD1 identical over 7 bases. The CDR3 coding sequence is TGTGCCAGTAGTACCCCCTCACAGGGGATGAGGGTGAACACTGAAGCTTTCTTT. Encoded protein: CASSTPSQGMRVNTEAFF.